One and the same sample provided the 30 T cell receptor beta chains below, sequenced in a study of cytomegalovirus exposure and HLA in healthy donors. Primers: 60 Vbeta forward and 13 Jbeta reverse. Generated by immunoSEQ multiplex PCR, the TCRdb table keeps only in-frame clones and is missing some. The sample contains about 160,000 clones, roughly 72% of which appear only once. Specimen: PBMCs. Receptors originate from a man aged 35-49 years in good health and CMV-seropositive.

This clone was found once. This chain joins TRBV11-1 and TRBJ2-2, with 8 nucleotides matching TRBD1. Trimming took 3 bases from V and 6 from J; bases not matched to a gene: 3. Looked up from germline, CDR1 is SGHAT and CDR2 is FQDESV (reference sequence). The CDR3 is made up of 14 amino acids. The CDR3: CASSFTGGSGELFF. The CDR3 DNA reads TGTGCCAGCAGCTTTACAGGGGGGTCCGGGGAGCTGTTTTTT. Full variable domain (missing parts from reference TRBV11-1 and TRBJ2-2): EAEVAQSPRYKITEKSQAVAFWCDPISGHATLYWYRQILGQGPELLVQFQDESVVDDSQLPKDRFSAERLKGVDSTLKIQPAELGDSAMYLCASSFTGGSGELFFGEGSRLTVL.

This clone showed up just a few times. The rearrangement uses TRBV5-8 and TRBJ1-1, with D hard to call. This CDR3 is built from 13 residues. Looked up from germline, CDR1 is SGHTS and CDR2 is YDEGEE. V lost 4 bases and J 0 bases, leaving 7 bases between the germline ends. The CDR3 DNA reads TGTGCCAGCAGCCGACAAATGAACACTGAAGCTTTCTTT. Its protein product is CASSRQMNTEAFF.

This clone was found once. The V gene is TRBV6-5, the J gene TRBJ2-3, with 8 bases matching TRBD1. V gave up 10 bases and J gave up 1 base; unmatched junction bases: 4. CDR3 length: 13 amino acids. Germline-derived CDR1 and CDR2 are MNHEY and SVGAGI. In nucleotides, the CDR3 is TGTGCCACTAAGACAGGGGGCACAGATACGCAGTATTTT. Amino acids: CATKTGGTDTQYF.

The chain has TRBV13 and TRBJ2-4, with 9 bases fitting TRBD1. The germline CDR1 and CDR2 sequences are PRHDT and FYEKMQ (reference sequence). The CDR3 is made up of 14 amino acids. V lost 2 bases, J lost 13 bases, and 9 bases stayed unmatched. The CDR3 DNA follows: TGTGCCAGCAGCTTACGGGACAGGGCGATGAACCAGTACTTC. Its translation is CASSLRDRAMNQYF.

The chain recombines TRBV5-6 with TRBJ2-1, with unresolved D. Trimming stripped 1 base from V and 2 bases from J, with 13 bases between. The germline CDR1 and CDR2 sequences are SGHDT and YYEEEE. The CDR3 consists of 16 residues. The CDR3 is CASSLFASPTYNEQFF. The CDR3 coding sequence is TGTGCCAGCAGCTTGTTTGCCAGTCCCACCTACAATGAGCAGTTCTTC.

The chain links TRBV9 to TRBJ1-5, with a tentative D call TRBD1 (6 bases). CDR1 and CDR2 from the germline V gene are SGDLS and YYNGEE. This CDR3 has 13 amino acids. Trimming left V 2 bases short and J 9 bases short, with 12 bases between. DNA of the CDR3: TGTGCCAGCAGCGTCGCCCCGACAGGGCCCCAGCATTTT. Its protein is CASSVAPTGPQHF.

This chain uses TRBV6-1 with TRBJ1-2; TRBD1 matches 8 bases. Germline CDR1 and CDR2: MNHNS and SASEGT. This CDR3 contains 14 residues. Trimming cost V 1 base and J 4 bases; bases outside gene matches: 2. The chain's CDR3 is CASSEGTGSYGYTF. The CDR3 DNA reads as TGTGCCAGCAGTGAAGGGACAGGGAGCTATGGCTACACCTTC.

The rearrangement joins TRBV27 to TRBJ2-7; tentative D call: TRBD1 (6 bases). CDR3 length: 16 residues. The V end lost 6 bases, the J end lost 2 bases, and 20 bases lay between the germline ends. Per the germline V gene, CDR1 is MNHEY and CDR2 is SMNVEV (reference sequence). The DNA for the CDR3 is TGTGCCAGCAGACAGACTATATTCCCAGGGGCCTACGAGCAGTACTTC. Its protein is CASRQTIFPGAYEQYF.

This clone was recorded only once. In nucleotides, the CDR3 is TGTGCCAGCAGCCCCCGGACAGGGTCTTCGGCAGATACGCAGTATTTT. It is translated as CASSPRTGSSADTQYF. This chain links TRBV9 with TRBJ2-3, with 8 positions matching TRBD1. Germline V gene sequence: CDR1 SGDLS, CDR2 YYNGEE. The CDR3 runs to 16 residues. With 4 bases clipped from V and 4 bases from J, the junction kept 11 bases outside the gene matches.

This clone was seen only a few times. The J gene is TRBJ2-3, the V gene TRBV7-3; 12 nucleotides align to TRBD2. The V gene end was trimmed by 1 base and the J gene end by 0 bases; junction bases not matched to a gene: 5. Germline V CDR1 and CDR2: SGHTA, FQGTGA. The length of the CDR3 is 18 residues. CDR3: CASSLRGGLAGSTDTQYF. In DNA, the CDR3 is TGTGCCAGCAGCTTAAGAGGAGGACTAGCGGGGAGCACAGATACGCAGTATTTT.

CDR3 coding DNA: TGCGCCAGCAGCTACATGATGGGGGGTAATGAGCAGTTCTTC. Residues: CASSYMMGGNEQFF. The J gene is TRBJ2-1, the V gene TRBV5-1, with D possibly being TRBD2 (6 bases). V lost 3 bases, J lost 7 bases, and 14 bases lay in between. Per germline, CDR1 SGHRS and CDR2 YFSETQ. The CDR3 totals 14 residues.

The chain joins TRBV27 to TRBJ2-6; D unclear. CDR1 is MNHEY, CDR2 SMNVEV, per germline (reference sequence). The CDR3 runs 15 residues. V was trimmed by 4 bases and J by 0 bases, leaving 7 bases between them. As DNA, the CDR3 is TGTGCCAGCAGTTCCGAGTTCTCTGGGGCCAACGTCCTGACTTTC. It yields the protein CASSSEFSGANVLTF.

The rearrangement links TRBV11-3 to TRBJ2-3; 8 nucleotides line up with TRBD2. The ends lost 0 bases at V and 1 base at J; junction bases unmatched: 3. CDR3 size: 16 residues. Germline V gene data show CDR1 as SGHNT and CDR2 as YENEEA. The CDR3 here is CASSLDRRGGTDTQYF. In nucleotides, the CDR3 is TGTGCCAGCAGCTTAGATCGGCGGGGGGGCACAGATACGCAGTATTTT.

The V call is TRBV7-9, the J call TRBJ2-1; 14 bases are a match to TRBD2. The CDR3 sequence is 17 residues long. The ends lost 4 bases at V and 10 bases at J; junction bases unmatched: 12. Germline CDR1 SEHNR, CDR2 FQNEAQ (reference sequence). The CDR3 DNA reads TGTGCCAGCAGCTCGCCCCCGACTAGCGGGGGGGCGGAGGAGCAGTTCTTC. Translation: CASSSPPTSGGAEEQFF.

The chain couples TRBV5-4 to TRBJ2-7; TRBD1 agrees at 9 bases. With V trimmed by 4 bases and J by 6 bases, 11 bases remained unmatched. Germline V gene data show CDR1 as SGHNT and CDR2 as YYREEE (reference sequence). This CDR3 contains 15 residues. CDR3 loop: CASSHGTGTVAEQYF. As DNA, the CDR3 is TGTGCCAGCAGCCACGGGACAGGGACCGTCGCCGAGCAGTACTTC.

This clone was observed a handful of times. This rearrangement joins TRBV19 to TRBJ1-2; a weak D match, TRBD1 (5 bases). CDR3 length: 15 amino acids. V lost 5 bases, J lost 4 bases, and 17 bases lay in between. CDR1 is LNHDA, CDR2 SQIVND, per germline (reference sequence). CDR3 nucleotides: TGTGCCAGTAGTCGGGCACAGGCCCTTCGCTATGGCTACACCTTC. It is translated as CASSRAQALRYGYTF.

The V call is TRBV6-6, the J call TRBJ2-7; 8 bases match TRBD1. CDR3 length: 11 residues. Germline CDR1 is MNHNY and CDR2 is SVGAGI (reference sequence). The ends lost 5 bases at V and 10 bases at J; junction bases unmatched: 4. CDR3 residues: CASSEQGVQYF. CDR3 sequence (DNA): TGTGCCAGCAGTGAACAGGGGGTACAGTACTTC.

Only a few counts were recorded for this clone. The V call is TRBV11-3, the J call TRBJ2-2; TRBD1 might be the D (7 bases). V shed 1 base and J shed 4 bases, with 13 bases lying between them. The CDR3 is made up of 16 amino acids. Germline assignment: CDR1 SGHNT and CDR2 YENEEA. The chain's CDR3 is CASSLAPGGTTGELFF. In nucleotides, the CDR3 is TGTGCCAGCAGCTTAGCCCCAGGGGGGACCACCGGGGAGCTGTTTTTT.

In regard to this clone: At one of its ends the junction is not consistent with the germline gene, which may arise from a read error. This rearrangement joins TRBV7-9 to TRBJ2-7, with D unclear. This CDR3 spans 14 amino acids. Germline-derived CDR1 and CDR2 are SEHNR and FQNEAQ (reference sequence). In nucleotides, the CDR3 is TGTTCCAGCAGCTTTGCAGAAAGCTCCTACGAGCAGTACTTC. Translation: CSSSFAESSYEQYF.

The V gene is TRBV6-1, the J gene TRBJ2-7, with D perhaps TRBD1 (6 bases). The CDR3 extends over 15 amino acids. Per the germline V gene, CDR1 is MNHNS and CDR2 is SASEGT. V was pared by 2 bases and J by 5 bases, with 16 bases between. The CDR3 coding sequence is TGTGCCAGCAGTGAACGGACAGCCCCGGTGGACGAGCAGTACTTC. It yields the protein CASSERTAPVDEQYF.

The chain employs TRBV4-3 and TRBJ2-1; TRBD1 matches 8 bases. The V gene's germline CDR1 is LGHNA and CDR2 YSLEER. Germline trimming cut 1 base from V and 2 bases from J; bases unmatched to any gene: 10. The CDR3 is made up of 18 amino acids. CDR3 region: CASSQGPGGGGPYNEQFF. For the CDR3, the DNA is TGCGCCAGCAGCCAAGGTCCAGGGGGCGGAGGACCCTACAATGAGCAGTTCTTC.

The V call is TRBV29-1, the J call TRBJ2-3, with D maybe TRBD1 (6 bases). The germline V gene encodes CDR1 SQVTM and CDR2 ANQGSEA. V was pared by 5 bases and J by 0 bases, with 6 bases between. This CDR3 region has 12 residues. CDR3 protein: CSVTGSTDTQYF. CDR3 in DNA: TGCAGCGTTACAGGGAGCACAGATACGCAGTATTTT.

This chain joins TRBV4-2 and TRBJ2-7, with D perhaps TRBD1 (5 bases). CDR1 and CDR2 from the germline V gene are LGHNA and YNFKEQ. V lost 3 bases and J lost 2, with 17 bases in between. The CDR3 is 16 residues long. The CDR3 is CASSQPGLGAPYEQYF. In DNA, the CDR3 is TGTGCCAGCAGCCAGCCGGGCCTTGGGGCTCCCTACGAGCAGTACTTC.

This rearrangement joins TRBV25-1 to TRBJ1-5; TRBD1 aligns across 9 bases. In germline, CDR1 is MGHDK, CDR2 SYGVNS. The junction had 5 bases not matched to a gene; V was cut back by 5 bases and J by 3 bases. The CDR3 contains 15 residues. The CDR3 nucleotides read TGTGCCAGCAGTCCAACAGGGGGCCACAATCAGCCCCAGCATTTT. Its protein product is CASSPTGGHNQPQHF.

CDR3 nucleotides: TGTGCCAGCAGCCCTTTCTCCCCGGGGAATGAGCAGTTCTTC. This gives the protein CASSPFSPGNEQFF. This chain connects TRBV14 to TRBJ2-1; maybe TRBD2 (5 bases). Germline loops: CDR1 SGHDN, CDR2 FVKESK. This CDR3 contains 14 residues. V lost 4 bases, J lost 7 bases, and 14 bases lay in between.

This clone was detected only a few times. This sample includes further DNA sequences coding for the same CDR3. CDR3 DNA sequence: TGCGCCAGCAGCTCCTCCGGGGCCTACAATGAGCAGTTCTTC. Translating it yields CASSSSGAYNEQFF. The V and J genes are TRBV5-1 and TRBJ2-1; D is perhaps TRBD2 (5 bases). This CDR3 is 14 amino acids long. Germline values: CDR1 SGHRS, CDR2 YFSETQ. V dropped 3 bases and J dropped 2 bases, with 9 bases sitting between them.

The chain links TRBV21-1 to TRBJ2-3; the tabulated D call, TRBD2, remains unverified against the DNA. TRBV21-1 is given as a pseudogene. CDR3 length equals 15 residues. The CDR3 spells CASSNERGSTDTQYF. In nucleotides, the CDR3 is TGTGCCAGCAGCAACGAGCGGGGGAGCACAGATACGCAGTATTTT.

This clone has a single count. DNA for the CDR3: TGTGCCAGCAGTTTATCCGGACAGGAGAATGAAAAACTGTTTTTT. Protein product: CASSLSGQENEKLFF. The J gene is TRBJ1-4, the V gene TRBV27, with 7 bases lining up with TRBD1. Germline V gene lookup returns CDR1 MNHEY and CDR2 SMNVEV (reference sequence). V shed 0 bases and J 5 bases; nucleotides not matched to a gene: 3. This CDR3 has 15 residues.

The chain joins TRBV7-2 to TRBJ1-2; a weak D match, TRBD1 (5 bases). The V gene's germline CDR1 is SGHTA and CDR2 FQGNSA. The CDR3 extends over 17 amino acids. V shed 5 bases and J shed 4 bases, with 23 bases lying between them. This CDR3 is CASSDLKRGGRGYGYTF. The CDR3 bases are TGTGCCAGCAGCGACCTGAAGCGGGGGGGACGGGGCTATGGCTACACCTTC.

V usage is TRBV30 and J usage is TRBJ1-6, with D hard to call. Trimming removed 1 base from V and 7 bases from J, with 8 bases in between. The CDR3 length is 13 residues. Germline V gene data show CDR1 as GTSNPN and CDR2 as SVGIG (reference sequence). CDR3 in amino acids: CAWSDNSNSPLHF. Here the CDR3 DNA reads TGTGCCTGGAGTGACAACAGCAATTCACCCCTCCACTTT.